Below are 31 T cell receptor beta chains sequenced from a single sample in a study of human T cells and chemical hapten exposure. TCRdb re-analysed the RACE reads in MiXCR, keeping a single row per CDR3 protein. The sample carries 30,000 to 35,000 distinct CDR3 sequences, around 7.4% recorded once. Time point reported: healthy volunteer bleed at 2 weeks. It was from unfractionated whole blood that total RNA was extracted. Sequenced: whole blood. Receptors originate from a human donor in good health. Some clones in this sample may be carry-over from other donors' samples.

The rearrangement uses TRBV6-2 or TRBV6-3 and TRBJ1-5; TRBD1 aligns across 8 bases. This CDR3 is 13 amino acids long. With V trimmed by 6 bases and J by 6 bases, 4 bases remained unmatched. Germline V gene lookup returns CDR1 MNHEY and CDR2 SVGEGT. CDR3 nucleotides: TGTGCCAGCAGAGACACAGGGGGTCAGCCCCAGCATTTT. It specifies CASRDTGGQPQHF.

This clonotype appeared a few times. This chain links TRBV7-9 with TRBJ2-7; no reliable D call. This CDR3 spans 13 amino acids. Deletions cut 7 bases from V and 2 bases from J, with 12 bases between. The germline gives CDR1 SEHNR, CDR2 FQNEAQ (reference sequence). Here the CDR3 reads CASILDWAYEQYF. CDR3 DNA sequence: TGTGCCAGCATCCTAGACTGGGCCTACGAGCAGTACTTC.

This clonotype was detected many times. V and J are TRBV7-2 and TRBJ2-5; 11 positions agree with TRBD2. There are 17 residues in the CDR3. The trim removed 1 base at V and 5 bases at J, leaving 9 bases unmatched. The V gene's germline CDR1 is SGHTA and CDR2 FQGNSA. The CDR3 DNA reads as TGTGCCAGCAGCTTAGGTCTACTAGCGGGAGCGTATGAGACCCAGTACTTC. The encoded protein is CASSLGLLAGAYETQYF.

This clonotype was seen a single time. Possible read error: a much larger clone is one base away. The chain employs TRBV27 and TRBJ1-1; possible D gene TRBD1, 5 bases. V was pared by 6 bases and J by 1 base, with 15 bases between. In germline, CDR1 is MNHEY, CDR2 SMNVEV (reference sequence). The CDR3 is 15 residues long. CDR3 protein: CASREGTNWNTEAFF. In DNA form, the CDR3 reads TGTGCCAGCAGGGAGGGGACTAACTGGAACACTGAAGCTTTCTTT.

The V call is TRBV11-2, the J call TRBJ1-5; maybe TRBD1 (5 bases). Germline loops: CDR1 SGHAT, CDR2 FQNNGV. V was cut by 0 bases and J by 2 bases, with 8 bases left in between. The CDR3 has 15 amino acids. CDR3 loop: CASSLDVGGNQPQHF. CDR3 in DNA: TGTGCCAGCAGCTTAGATGTAGGGGGCAATCAGCCCCAGCATTTT.

The V and J genes are TRBV3-1 and TRBJ1-2; no definite D call. Germline V gene lookup returns CDR1 LGHDT and CDR2 YNNKEL (reference sequence). The CDR3 loop spans 16 amino acids. V was pared by 0 bases and J by 8 bases, with 19 bases between. The DNA of the CDR3 is TGTGCCAGCAGCCAAGATGTTTTGCGGGAGGAAAAGGGCTACACCTTC. This gives the protein CASSQDVLREEKGYTF.

The chain couples TRBV20-1 to TRBJ1-3; D uncertain. The CDR3 has 12 amino acids. Germline V gene sequence: CDR1 DFQATT, CDR2 SNEGSKA (reference sequence). V was pared by 6 bases and J by 1 base, with 7 bases between. The CDR3 region has the DNA TGCAGTGCACTCCATTCTGGAAACACCATATATTTT. It translates to CSALHSGNTIYF.

This clonotype was seen a handful of times. The V gene is TRBV6-2 or TRBV6-3, the J gene TRBJ1-2, with D perhaps TRBD1 (5 bases). The CDR3 loop spans 13 amino acids. V lost 3 bases and J lost 3, with 8 bases in between. Germline V lookup: CDR1 MNHEY, CDR2 SVGEGT. The chain's CDR3 is CASSYTGDYGYTF. In nucleotides, the CDR3 is TGTGCCAGCAGTTATACAGGCGACTATGGCTACACCTTC.

This CDR3 is CASTSRDSRGGNQPQHF. The CDR3 DNA is TGTGCCAGCACCTCCCGGGACAGTCGAGGAGGCAATCAGCCCCAGCATTTT. This rearrangement joins TRBV6-2 or TRBV6-3 to TRBJ1-5; TRBD1 matches 7 bases. After removal of 7 bases from V and 2 bases from J, the junction contained 14 bases not matched to a gene. The germline gives CDR1 MNHEY, CDR2 SVGEGT. The CDR3 has 17 amino acids.

Turning to this clonotype: Its ends do not fully match the called genes, so a read error is possible. The chain couples TRBV20-1 to TRBJ1-2; D is unclear. This CDR3 has 13 residues. Germline V gives CDR1 DFQATT, CDR2 SNEGSKA (reference sequence). CDR3 amino acids: CSARDEQTYGYNF. The CDR3 DNA is TGCAGTGCTAGAGATGAACAGACCTATGGCTACAACTTC.

This clonotype was recorded at least ten times. The chain uses TRBV7-2 and TRBJ2-2; TRBD2 agrees at 7 bases. CDR3 size: 16 residues. The germline CDR1 and CDR2 sequences are SGHTA and FQGNSA. V lost 2 bases and J lost 1; bases outside the gene matches: 4. The CDR3, as DNA: TGTGCCAGCAGCTTACTAGCGGCAGGGAACACCGGGGAGCTGTTTTTT. Its protein product is CASSLLAAGNTGELFF.

This clonotype was picked up many times. This chain uses TRBV20-1 with TRBJ2-7; D is uncertain. This CDR3 is 12 amino acids long. V gave up 6 bases and J gave up 7 bases, with 16 bases separating them. Looked up from germline, CDR1 is DFQATT and CDR2 is SNEGSKA (reference sequence). Here the CDR3 reads CSASRYSREQYF. The CDR3 DNA reads TGCAGTGCCTCTAGGTACAGCAGGGAGCAGTACTTC.

The rearrangement links TRBV29-1 to TRBJ1-5; a possible D gene is TRBD1 (5 bases). Germline V CDR1 and CDR2: SQVTM, ANQGSEA. This CDR3 has 15 residues. V was trimmed by 7 bases and J by 1 base, leaving 17 bases between them. The DNA for the CDR3 is TGCAGCGCCACCGTTCAGGGAGGAAGCAATCAGCCCCAGCATTTT. It yields the protein CSATVQGGSNQPQHF. The full variable domain, its missing parts supplied by reference TRBV29-1 and TRBJ1-5, is SAVISQKPSRDICQRGTSLTIQCQVDSQVTMMFWYRQQPGQSLTLIATANQGSEATYESGFVIDKFPISRPNLTFSTLTVSNMSPEDSSIYLCSATVQGGSNQPQHFGDGTRLSIL.

This clonotype has a handful of counts. CDR3 in amino acids: CASSPSRSNTEAFF. The CDR3 DNA reads TGTGCCAGCTCACCTTCCAGGTCGAACACTGAAGCTTTCTTT. The rearrangement uses TRBV18 and TRBJ1-1; no clear D. The V end was cut by 3 bases, the J end by 1 base, with 9 bases between. The CDR3 length is 14 residues. CDR1 KGHSH and CDR2 LQKENI come from the germline V gene.

This clonotype was counted at least ten times. V gene TRBV28 combines with J gene TRBJ1-5; D gene ambiguous. The length of the CDR3 is 15 residues. Trimming cost V 3 bases and J 3 bases, with 12 bases left between them. The germline V gene has CDR1 MDHEN and CDR2 SYDVKM. The CDR3 sequence: CASSFSLGSNQPQHF. For the CDR3, the DNA is TGTGCCAGCAGTTTTAGTCTGGGGTCCAATCAGCCCCAGCATTTT.

In DNA form, the CDR3 reads TGTGCCAGCAGCCGCCCCGGGACCACCCCCCAGTTCTTC. It translates to CASSRPGTTPQFF. The V gene is TRBV3-1, the J gene TRBJ2-1, with D perhaps assigned TRBD1 or TRBD2 (5 bases each). Germline values: CDR1 LGHDT, CDR2 YNNKEL (reference sequence). V was cut by 4 bases and J by 13 bases, with 17 bases left in between. CDR3 size: 13 residues.

This sequence joins TRBV20-1 and TRBJ2-3; 9 bases line up with TRBD1. Unmatched junction bases numbered 7, after V lost 5 bases and J lost 4 bases. This CDR3 has 14 amino acids. Germline CDR1 is DFQATT and CDR2 is SNEGSKA (reference sequence). The CDR3 spells CSAADRGVADTQYF. In DNA form, the CDR3 reads TGCAGTGCTGCGGACAGGGGAGTGGCAGATACGCAGTATTTT.

V is TRBV6-4 and J is TRBJ2-3; 9 nucleotides agree with TRBD2. V shed 5 bases, J shed 3 bases, and the junction held 6 bases outside the gene matches. Germline V lookup: CDR1 MRHNA, CDR2 SNTAGT. The CDR3 has 15 residues. CDR3 coding DNA: TGTGCCAGCAGTCCGAGCGGGGGGCTGACAGATACGCAGTATTTT. It translates to CASSPSGGLTDTQYF.

The chain combines TRBV3-1 with TRBJ1-2, with D unresolved. The V end lost 3 bases, the J end lost 9 bases, and 8 bases lay between the germline ends. This CDR3 is built from 11 residues. The germline CDR1 and CDR2 sequences are LGHDT and YNNKEL (reference sequence). The CDR3 sequence: CASSHAGSYTF. The DNA for the CDR3 is TGTGCCAGCAGCCACGCTGGTAGCTACACCTTC.

Ten or more counts support this clonotype. In nucleotides, the CDR3 is TGTGCCAGCAGTTACTCGAGAGGGGGGGGGTCACCCCTCCACTTT. Protein sequence: CASSYSRGGGSPLHF. The chain uses TRBV6-5 and TRBJ1-6, with D perhaps matching TRBD1 (6 bases). The germline gives CDR1 MNHEY, CDR2 SVGAGI. This CDR3 contains 15 residues. V lost 0 bases and J 10 bases, leaving 13 bases between the germline ends.

There are a few counts of this clonotype. The chain recombines TRBV3-1 with TRBJ1-2; unclear D gene. The germline V and J ends were trimmed by 0 bases and 8 bases, with 10 bases remaining between them. From germline, CDR1 is LGHDT and CDR2 YNNKEL (reference sequence). The length of the CDR3 is 13 residues. CDR3: CASSQEPAMGYTF. CDR3 DNA sequence: TGTGCCAGCAGCCAAGAACCGGCTATGGGCTACACCTTC.

There are a few counts of this clonotype. The rearrangement links TRBV6-6 to TRBJ2-5, with D hard to call. Trimming took 2 bases from V and 3 from J, leaving 10 bases between them. Germline lookup yields CDR1 MNHNY and CDR2 SVGAGI (reference sequence). The CDR3 runs to 14 residues. DNA of the CDR3: TGTGCCAGCAGTTACCAGAGTCCGAAAGAGACCCAGTACTTC. It translates to CASSYQSPKETQYF.

This clonotype was recorded at least ten times. The V call is TRBV2, the J call TRBJ1-6; D is perhaps TRBD1 (6 bases). The germline CDR1 and CDR2 sequences are SNHLY and FYNNEI. CDR3 size: 16 residues. Between the trimmed V and J ends, which lost 7 bases and 6 bases, there was a span of 19 bases. The DNA of the CDR3 is TGTGCCAGCACCCTATTAGGGGACACATCTAATTCACCCCTCCACTTT. Protein sequence: CASTLLGDTSNSPLHF.

Concerning this clonotype: A much larger clone lies a single base off, so this may be a read error. The V and J genes are TRBV6-5 and TRBJ2-6, with unresolved D. Germline assignment: CDR1 MNHEY and CDR2 SVGAGI. The CDR3 is made up of 13 amino acids. The V gene lost 7 bases and the J gene lost 5 bases, with 9 bases spanning the gap. The CDR3 DNA reads TGTGCCAGCATGGCAACTAGGGCCAACGTCCTGACTTTC. The encoded protein is CASMATRANVLTF.

Of note for this clonotype: Just one base apart from a much larger clone, this may be a read error. The rearrangement uses TRBV20-1 and TRBJ2-7; D possibly corresponds to TRBD1 (6 bases). Germline V gene sequence: CDR1 DFQATT, CDR2 SNEGSKA (reference sequence). V gave up 4 bases and J gave up 4 bases, with 14 bases separating them. The CDR3 is 13 amino acids. CDR3 nucleotides: TGCAGTGCTAACCGGGACAAGGGGTACGAGCAGTACTTC. Translated: CSANRDKGYEQYF.

This clonotype was recorded a few times. The DNA for the CDR3 is TGCAGTGCTCGGGACAGGGGAACTAATGAAAAACTGTTTTTT. Translating it yields CSARDRGTNEKLFF. The J gene is TRBJ1-4, the V gene TRBV20-1, with 10 bases identical to TRBD1. The CDR3 is 14 residues long. V shed 5 bases, J shed 1 base, and the junction held 1 base outside the gene matches. Germline V gives CDR1 DFQATT, CDR2 SNEGSKA (reference sequence).

This clonotype was observed many times. The rearrangement uses TRBV29-1 and TRBJ1-6; D is perhaps TRBD1 (5 bases). This CDR3 contains 15 residues. Trimming pared 1 base from V and 10 bases from J, leaving 17 bases between. Germline V lookup: CDR1 SQVTM, CDR2 ANQGSEA. This CDR3 is CSVEGGEPGGSPLHF. The CDR3 DNA reads TGCAGCGTTGAAGGAGGGGAACCCGGAGGGTCACCCCTCCACTTT. Full variable domain (missing parts from reference TRBV29-1 and TRBJ1-6): SAVISQKPSRDICQRGTSLTIQCQVDSQVTMMFWYRQQPGQSLTLIATANQGSEATYESGFVIDKFPISRPNLTFSTLTVSNMSPEDSSIYLCSVEGGEPGGSPLHFGNGTRLTVT.

Many counts were recorded for this clonotype. J is TRBJ2-7 and V is TRBV3-1; D is perhaps TRBD2 (5 bases). CDR3 length equals 14 residues. With 4 bases removed from V and 0 bases from J, the gap between germline ends came to 10 bases. CDR1 and CDR2 from the germline V gene are LGHDT and YNNKEL (reference sequence). For the CDR3, the DNA is TGTGCCAGCAGCCGCGGGTTCTCCTCCTACGAGCAGTACTTC. This codes for CASSRGFSSYEQYF.

In its sample, this clonotype was seen many times. The genes are TRBV18 and TRBJ1-1; D call uncertain. This CDR3 comprises 12 residues. Trimming cost V 5 bases and J 1 base, with 5 bases left between them. Germline lookup yields CDR1 KGHSH and CDR2 LQKENI. The CDR3 protein is CASSVSNTEAFF. The CDR3 bases are TGTGCCAGCTCAGTCTCGAACACTGAAGCTTTCTTT.

This clonotype occurred many times. This chain joins TRBV4-1 and TRBJ2-2; 12 nucleotides align to TRBD1. The ends lost 6 bases at V and 6 bases at J; junction bases unmatched: 14. The CDR3 runs 18 residues. The germline V gene has CDR1 MGHRA and CDR2 YSYEKL. Here the CDR3 reads CASSLLLLGTGGPGELFF. The CDR3 DNA is TGCGCCAGCAGTTTACTCCTCCTCGGGACAGGGGGCCCCGGGGAGCTGTTTTTT.

V is TRBV12-3 or TRBV12-4 and J is TRBJ2-2, with no clear D. The CDR3 loop spans 11 amino acids. V was trimmed by 6 bases and J by 3 bases, leaving 2 bases between them. CDR3 in amino acids: CASSYTGELFF. The CDR3 DNA reads as TGTGCCAGCAGCTACACCGGGGAGCTGTTTTTT.